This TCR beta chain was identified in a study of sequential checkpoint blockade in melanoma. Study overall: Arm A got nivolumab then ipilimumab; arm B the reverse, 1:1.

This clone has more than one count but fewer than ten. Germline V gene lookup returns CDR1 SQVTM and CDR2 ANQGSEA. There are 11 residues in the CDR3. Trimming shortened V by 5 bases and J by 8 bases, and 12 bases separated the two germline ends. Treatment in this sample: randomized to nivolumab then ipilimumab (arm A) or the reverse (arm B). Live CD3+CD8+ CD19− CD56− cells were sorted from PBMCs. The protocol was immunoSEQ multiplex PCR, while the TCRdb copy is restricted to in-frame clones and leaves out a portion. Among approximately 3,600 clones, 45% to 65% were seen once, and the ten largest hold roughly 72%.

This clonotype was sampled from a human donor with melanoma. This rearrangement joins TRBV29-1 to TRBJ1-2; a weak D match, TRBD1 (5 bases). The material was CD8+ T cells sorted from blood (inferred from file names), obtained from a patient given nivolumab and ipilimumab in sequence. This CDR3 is CSVPRKGGYTF. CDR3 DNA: TGCAGCGTTCCGAGGAAGGGGGGCTACACCTTC. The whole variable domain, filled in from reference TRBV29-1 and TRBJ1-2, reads SAVISQKPSRDICQRGTSLTIQCQVDSQVTMMFWYRQQPGQSLTLIATANQGSEATYESGFVIDKFPISRPNLTFSTLTVSNMSPEDSSIYLCSVPRKGGYTFGSGTRLTVV.